The clone carrying this T cell receptor (beta chain) appeared a few times. V dropped 4 bases and J dropped 2 bases, with 9 bases sitting between them. Germline loops: CDR1 SQVTM, CDR2 ANQGSEA. The CDR3 is 12 amino acids. The data derive from a study of blood T cells in healthy people across ages. A sample-barcoded 5' primer and a J-beta primer mix were used in a second PCR of roughly 7 to 11 cycles. Every cDNA was tagged by a template-switch adaptor with 12 random nucleotides. TCRdb reprocessed the 5' RACE reads with MiXCR, giving one entry per CDR3 protein. The sample consists of about 830,000 distinct CDR3 sequences, 55% to 65% of them appearing once.

The rearrangement joins TRBV29-1 to TRBJ2-7, with D perhaps TRBD1 (5 bases). The receptor comes from a young man in good health. Sequenced input: blood. CDR3 DNA: TGCAGCGTTGTCGAGACAGCCTACGAGCAGTACTTC. Its protein product is CSVVETAYEQYF.